Sequencing of this T cell receptor beta chain was carried out in a study of blood T cell repertoires in COVID-19. Background on the study: COVID-19 samples, acute and convalescent, were from the United States, Italy and Spain. T cells, B-cell-depleted T cells, or PBMCs supplied cDNA or gDNA.

V gave up 5 bases and J gave up 6 bases, with 14 bases separating them. The CDR3 contains 14 residues. Germline V lookup: CDR1 SNHLY, CDR2 FYNNEI. The authors' processing: Reference gene primer amplification yielded estimated nucleated cell counts. Method: immunoSEQ multiplex PCR; TCRdb's copy keeps in-frame clones and lacks some. Clonal size and the V and J genes are those of that table, whereas D and trimming came from the DNA. The sample consists of 250,000 to 300,000 clones, more than 70% of them appearing once. Input material: peripheral blood. The TCR originated in an elderly man with acute or convalescent COVID-19. The chain uses TRBV2 and TRBJ2-4, with D possibly matching TRBD2 (6 bases). The CDR3 here is CASSPSDKRNIQYF. CDR3 nucleotides: TGTGCCAGCAGTCCTAGCGATAAACGAAACATTCAGTACTTC.